A single T cell receptor beta chain is shown here with its context. Its specificity is unknown. TCRdb itself ran the 5' RACE reads through MiXCR, one entry per CDR3 protein. This table has 150,000 to 200,000 distinct CDR3 sequences, 18% appearing once. This sample is part of a study of CD8 T cells in ankylosing spondylitis. Study conclusions and caveats: Some motif variants were previously reported in reactive arthritis synovial fluid and blood. The authors reported significant enrichment of disease-linked clones in matched ankylosing spondylitis synovial fluid.

Unmatched junction bases numbered 11, after V lost 4 bases and J lost 4 bases. Germline CDR1 is LGHNA and CDR2 is YNFKEQ. This CDR3 contains 16 residues. The material sequenced was blood, either unsorted or a sorted T cell fraction (not recorded which). This clonotype was sampled from a male donor with ankylosing spondylitis or in good health (not recorded which). V and J are TRBV4-2 and TRBJ2-5; TRBD1 aligns across 8 bases. The CDR3 DNA reads TGTGCCAGCAGCCCCAGGCAGGGGGCTCTGTCAGAGACCCAGTACTTC. This gives the protein CASSPRQGALSETQYF.